There are a few counts of the clone carrying this TCR beta chain. This record comes from a study of T-cell reconstitution after alpha-beta-depleted transplantation in children. Deletions cut 2 bases from V and 8 bases from J, with 11 bases between. Germline CDR1 SGDLS, CDR2 YYNGEE. The length of the CDR3 is 13 residues. As it was prepared, the TCRbeta library received unique molecular identifiers. TCRdb ran MiXCR on the PCR reads and lists one entry per CDR3 protein. The table has 610,000 or so distinct CDR3 sequences, roughly 30% seen once; the top ten hold less than 40%. The sample consisted of PBMCs, taken before TCRalphabeta/CD19-depleted stem cell transplant. V is TRBV9 and J is TRBJ2-1; D unclear. This TCR derives from a boy younger than two with Wiskott-Aldrich syndrome, due to receive a stem cell transplant. This CDR3 is CASSVYDQDEQFF. The CDR3, as DNA: TGTGCCAGCAGCGTCTATGATCAGGATGAGCAGTTCTTC.